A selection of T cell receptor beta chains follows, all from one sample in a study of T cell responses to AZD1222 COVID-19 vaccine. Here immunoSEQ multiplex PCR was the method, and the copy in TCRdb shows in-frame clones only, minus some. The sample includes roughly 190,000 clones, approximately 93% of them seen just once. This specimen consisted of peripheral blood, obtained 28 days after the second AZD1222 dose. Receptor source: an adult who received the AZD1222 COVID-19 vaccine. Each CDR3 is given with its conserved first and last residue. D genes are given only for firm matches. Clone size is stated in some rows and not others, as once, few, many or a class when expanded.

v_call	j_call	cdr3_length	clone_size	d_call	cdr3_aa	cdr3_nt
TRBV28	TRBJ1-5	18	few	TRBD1	CAGQGFAGGNQLDQPQHF	TGTGCCGGACAGGGGTTCGCGGGTGGTAACCAGCTAGATCAGCCCCAGCATTTT
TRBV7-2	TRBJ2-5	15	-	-	CASRALRAQAETQYF	TGTGCCAGCAGAGCACTGAGGGCCCAGGCAGAGACCCAGTACTTC
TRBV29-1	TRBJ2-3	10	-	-	CSGSTDTQYF	TGCAGCGGTAGCACAGATACGCAGTATTTT
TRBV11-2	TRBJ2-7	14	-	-	CASSLGFYSYEQYF	TGTGCCAGCAGCTTAGGATTTTACTCCTACGAGCAGTACTTC
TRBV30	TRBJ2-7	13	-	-	CAWSGSKTYEQYF	TGTGCCTGGAGTGGCAGTAAAACCTACGAGCAGTACTTC
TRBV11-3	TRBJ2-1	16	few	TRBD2	CASSLGLAGGYNEQFF	TGTGCCAGCAGCTTGGGACTAGCGGGAGGTTACAATGAGCAGTTCTTC
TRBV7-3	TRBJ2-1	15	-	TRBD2	CASRPGTSPGNEQFF	TGTGCCAGCAGGCCCGGGACTAGCCCGGGTAATGAGCAGTTCTTC
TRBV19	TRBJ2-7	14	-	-	CASSTTGSSYEQYF	TGTGCCAGTAGTACAACGGGCAGCTCCTACGAGCAGTACTTC
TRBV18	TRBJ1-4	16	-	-	CASSLVSGEGNEKLFF	TGTGCCAGCTCACTAGTTTCGGGGGAAGGAAATGAAAAACTGTTTTTT
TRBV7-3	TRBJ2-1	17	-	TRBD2	CASSPGLAESSYNEQFF	TGTGCCAGCAGCCCCGGACTAGCCGAAAGCTCCTACAATGAGCAGTTCTTC
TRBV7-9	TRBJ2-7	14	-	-	CASSPGRGPYEQYF	TGTGCCAGCAGCCCCGGACGGGGGCCCTACGAGCAGTACTTC
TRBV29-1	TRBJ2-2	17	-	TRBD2	CSVANLAGGPNTGELFF	TGCAGCGTTGCCAATCTAGCGGGAGGGCCGAACACCGGGGAGCTGTTTTTT
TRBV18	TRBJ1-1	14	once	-	CASSPLQGNTEAFF	TGTGCCAGCTCACCGTTACAGGGGAACACTGAAGCTTTCTTT
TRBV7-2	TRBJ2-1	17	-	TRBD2	CASSFRSSGSWSMEQFF	TGTGCCAGCAGCTTCAGATCTAGCGGGAGCTGGTCAATGGAGCAGTTCTTC
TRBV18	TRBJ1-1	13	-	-	CASSRGERAEAFF	TGTGCCAGCTCACGTGGCGAGAGGGCTGAAGCTTTCTTT
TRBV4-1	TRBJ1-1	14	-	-	CASSQVWQYTEAFF	TGCGCCAGCAGCCAAGTATGGCAGTACACTGAAGCTTTCTTT
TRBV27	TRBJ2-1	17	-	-	CASSPPPGHKSYNEQFF	TGTGCCAGCAGTCCCCCCCCGGGCCACAAGTCCTACAATGAGCAGTTCTTC
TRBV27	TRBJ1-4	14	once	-	CASSSRGFSEKLFF	TGTGCCAGCAGTAGCAGGGGATTTAGTGAAAAACTGTTTTTT
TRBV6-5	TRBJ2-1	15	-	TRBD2	CASNLGLAGLNEQFF	TGTGCCAGCAACCTGGGACTAGCGGGATTGAATGAGCAGTTCTTC
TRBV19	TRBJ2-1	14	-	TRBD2	CASSIPAGGNEQFF	TGTGCCAGTAGTATCCCAGCGGGAGGCAATGAGCAGTTCTTC
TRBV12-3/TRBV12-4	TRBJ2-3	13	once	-	CASSLGFKDTQYF	TGTGCCAGCAGTTTAGGGTTTAAAGATACGCAGTATTTT
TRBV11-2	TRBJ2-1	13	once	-	CASSPASYNEQFF	TGTGCCAGCAGCCCTGCTTCTTACAATGAGCAGTTCTTC
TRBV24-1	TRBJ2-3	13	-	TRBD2	CATGTGGLDTQYF	TGTGCCACCGGGACGGGAGGGCTAGATACGCAGTATTTT
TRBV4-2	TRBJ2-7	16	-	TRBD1	CASSQIRRDRDYEQYF	TGTGCCAGCAGCCAAATCCGCCGTGACAGGGACTACGAGCAGTACTTC